This T cell receptor beta chain is from a study of monozygotic twins with inflammatory bowel disease. CDR1 and CDR2 from the germline V gene are SEHNR and FQNEAQ (reference sequence). CDR3 length: 12 residues. TCRdb processed the 5' RACE reads again and assigns one entry to each CDR3 protein, with no DNA. The data show around 410,000 distinct CDR3 sequences, and the top ten clones hold 2% to 2.5%. J is TRBJ2-2 and V is TRBV7-9; without DNA, the TCRdb call of TRBD2 cannot be checked. Input material: blood. The receptor comes from a human donor with ulcerative colitis or Crohn's disease, or a healthy co-twin of an affected twin (not recorded which). The CDR3 here is CAGWTSGVRLFF. Variable domain in full (rest from reference TRBV7-9 and TRBJ2-2): DTGVSQNPRHKITKRGQNVTFRCDPISEHNRLYWYRQTLGQGPEFLTYFQNEAQLEKSRLLSDRFSAERPKGSFSTLEIQRTEQGDSAMYLCAGWTSGVRLFFGEGSRLTVL.